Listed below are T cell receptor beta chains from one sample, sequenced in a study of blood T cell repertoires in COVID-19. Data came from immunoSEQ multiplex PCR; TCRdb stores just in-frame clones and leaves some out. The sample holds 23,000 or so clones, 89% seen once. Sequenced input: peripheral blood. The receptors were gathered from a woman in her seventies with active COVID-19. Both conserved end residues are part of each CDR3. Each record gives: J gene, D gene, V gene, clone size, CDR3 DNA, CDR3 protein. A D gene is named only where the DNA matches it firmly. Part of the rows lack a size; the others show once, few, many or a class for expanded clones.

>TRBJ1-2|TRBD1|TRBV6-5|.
TGTGCCAGCAGTTTGGGGGGACAGGGCCGTGGCTACACCTTC
CASSLGGQGRGYTF
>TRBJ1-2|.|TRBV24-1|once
TGTGCCACCAGTGATTCGAATCAGGTTTATGGTAACTATGGCTACACCTTC
CATSDSNQVYGNYGYTF
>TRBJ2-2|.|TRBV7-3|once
TGTGCCAGCAGCAGACCAGGGTTCGCCGGGGAGCTGTTTTTT
CASSRPGFAGELFF
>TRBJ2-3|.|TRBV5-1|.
TGCGCCAGCAGCCTCGGGACTCCGAGCACAGATACGCAGTATTTT
CASSLGTPSTDTQYF
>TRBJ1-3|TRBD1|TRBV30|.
TGTGCCTGGATGACAGGGGCCGGAAACACCATATATTTT
CAWMTGAGNTIYF
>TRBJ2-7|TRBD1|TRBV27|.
TGTGCCAGCAGTTCGACAGGGATCCACTACGAGCAGTACTTC
CASSSTGIHYEQYF
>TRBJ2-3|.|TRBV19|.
TGTGCCACAGCCTTAGAGGGTCCCACAGATACGCAGTATTTT
CATALEGPTDTQYF
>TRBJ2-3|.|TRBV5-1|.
TGCGCCAGCAGCTTGGGTAGCGGACGCACAGATACGCAGTATTTT
CASSLGSGRTDTQYF
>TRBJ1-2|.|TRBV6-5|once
TGTGCCAGCACCTCGACAGAGCCTTATGGCTACACCTTC
CASTSTEPYGYTF
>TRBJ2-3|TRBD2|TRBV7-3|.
TGTGCCAGCAGCTTAACCCCTAGCGGGCCTTCAGATACGCAGTATTTT
CASSLTPSGPSDTQYF
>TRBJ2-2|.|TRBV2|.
TGTGCCAGCAGGCCAACTGCGAACACCGGGGAGCTGTTTTTT
CASRPTANTGELFF
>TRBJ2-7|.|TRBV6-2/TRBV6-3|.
TGTGCCAGCAGTCGAGGGAACTACGAGCAGTACTTC
CASSRGNYEQYF
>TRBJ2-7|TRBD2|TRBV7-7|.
TGTGCCAGCAGCTTAGCCTCCGGGGGGAGGCCTACCTACGAGCAGTACTTC
CASSLASGGRPTYEQYF
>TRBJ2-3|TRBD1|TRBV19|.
TGTGCCAGTAGTATTACAGGGGCGGAGGATACGCAGTATTTT
CASSITGAEDTQYF
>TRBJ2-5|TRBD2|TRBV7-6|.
TGTGCCAGCAGCCAAGCCCTGGCGGGGGGCCCAGAGACCCAGTACTTC
CASSQALAGGPETQYF
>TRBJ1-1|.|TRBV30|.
TGTGCCTGGAGTTCACGGGCGGGGGCGAACACTGAAGCTTTCTTT
CAWSSRAGANTEAFF
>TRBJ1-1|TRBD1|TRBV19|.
TGTGCCAGTAGTATATGGGACAGGGCGGGCACTGAAGCTTTCTTT
CASSIWDRAGTEAFF
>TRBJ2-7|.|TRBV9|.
TGTGCCAGCAGCGGACACAGGGACGAGCAGTACTTC
CASSGHRDEQYF
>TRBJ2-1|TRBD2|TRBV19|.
TGTGCCAGTAGTATAGCAGTAGCGGGGGGGCGCAATGAGCAGTTCTTC
CASSIAVAGGRNEQFF
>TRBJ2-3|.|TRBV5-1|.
TGCGCCAGCAGCACAGACAGTCTTAGCACAGATACGCAGTATTTT
CASSTDSLSTDTQYF
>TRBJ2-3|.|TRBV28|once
TGTGCCAGCAGTCTTCTCTCAGATACGCAGTATTTT
CASSLLSDTQYF
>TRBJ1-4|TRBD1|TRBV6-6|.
TGTGCCAGCAGTGCACAGGGGACGGACGAAAAACTGTTTTTT
CASSAQGTDEKLFF
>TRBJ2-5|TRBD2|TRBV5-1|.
TGCGCCAGCAGCTTGGGCGGGGGGGCCGTAGGGACCCAGTACTTC
CASSLGGGAVGTQYF